The entry below gives a single T cell receptor (beta chain) sequence along with its context. TCRdb recomputed calls from the 5' RACE reads with MiXCR, one row per CDR3 protein. The sample carries more than 75,000 distinct CDR3 sequences, about 8.8% recorded once. In germline, CDR1 is MNHEY, CDR2 SMNVEV (reference sequence). The CDR3 consists of 13 residues. Losses at the gene ends were 0 bases for V and 7 bases for J; bases not matched to a gene: 2. The sample originates from a study of T cells after yellow fever vaccination. Study outcomes and limitations: Bulk-population clonotypes that are abundant could appear as contaminants in FACS-sorted repertoires. Boosting was followed by the reappearance of most primary-vaccination clones (around 96% CD4, 70% to 90% CD8).

The sequence was collected from a man aged 18-30 years who received the YFV17D yellow fever vaccine. The material was CD8+ T cells not binding an NS4B(214-222) dextramer, sorted from PBMCs, obtained more than 14 days after the first yellow fever vaccination. The chain uses TRBV27 and TRBJ1-2; 7 bases line up with TRBD1. CDR3 protein: CASSLSGGAGYTF. The CDR3 coding sequence is TGTGCCAGCAGTTTATCAGGGGGCGCTGGCTACACCTTC.